The 27 T cell receptor beta chains below were found in one sample sequenced in a study of immune evolution from preneoplasia to lung adenocarcinoma. This table comes from immunoSEQ multiplex PCR, and its TCRdb copy is limited to in-frame clones, with some not included. The repertoire includes 6,500 to 9,500 clones, approximately 85% of them detected once, and 2% to 2.5% sits in the top ten. Sample: FFPE minimally invasive lung adenocarcinoma tissue. Every receptor here comes from a person aged 80 or over with lung adenocarcinoma.

The chain combines TRBV10-1 with TRBJ2-7; maybe TRBD2 (5 bases). The CDR3 totals 16 residues. The germline gives CDR1 WNHNN, CDR2 SYGVQD (reference sequence). Trimming removed 7 bases from V and 6 bases from J, with 25 bases in between. The CDR3 region is CASNEPPRLAPSEQYF. For the CDR3, the DNA is TGCGCCAGCAATGAACCCCCCAGGCTAGCCCCAAGCGAGCAGTACTTC.

The chain couples TRBV5-1 to TRBJ2-1; 11 bases match TRBD2. The germline V gene has CDR1 SGHRS and CDR2 YFSETQ. Trimming took 6 bases from V and 4 from J; bases not matched to a gene: 3. CDR3 length equals 14 residues. CDR3 residues: CASKASGGYNEQFF. CDR3 sequence (DNA): TGCGCCAGCAAGGCTAGCGGGGGGTACAATGAGCAGTTCTTC.

The chain uses TRBV4-1 and TRBJ2-3; the match to TRBD2 covers 10 bases. Per germline, CDR1 MGHRA and CDR2 YSYEKL. The CDR3 sequence is 16 residues long. J was trimmed by 5 bases and V by 1 base; bases with no gene match: 6. The CDR3 protein is CASSQGPSSGRDTQYF. Written as DNA, the CDR3 is TGCGCCAGCAGCCAAGGGCCTTCTAGCGGGAGAGATACGCAGTATTTT.

This chain links TRBV7-2 with TRBJ2-1; no clear D gene. CDR3 length equals 15 residues. The germline V gene encodes CDR1 SGHTA and CDR2 FQGNSA. Between the trimmed V and J ends, which lost 1 base and 7 bases, there was a span of 14 bases. CDR3 region: CASSLDPAHGNEQFF. The CDR3 DNA reads TGTGCCAGCAGCTTAGACCCAGCCCATGGTAATGAGCAGTTCTTC.

The chain is built from TRBV7-8 and TRBJ1-3; 7 bases are shared with TRBD1. CDR1 is SGHVS, CDR2 FQNEAQ, per germline. The CDR3 consists of 14 residues. V lost 5 bases to trimming and J lost 3 bases; unmatched junction nucleotides: 4. CDR3 nucleotides: TGTGCCAGCAGCGTGACAGGGCTTGGAAACACCATATATTTT. Amino acid sequence: CASSVTGLGNTIYF.

The V and J genes are TRBV5-1 and TRBJ2-2; D is ambiguous. The CDR3 runs to 14 residues. The germline CDR1 and CDR2 sequences are SGHRS and YFSETQ. V was trimmed by 2 bases and J by 7 bases, leaving 12 bases between them. The CDR3 sequence: CASSLGPLVGELFF. The CDR3 DNA is TGCGCCAGCAGCTTAGGGCCCCTCGTCGGGGAGCTGTTTTTT.

J is TRBJ2-7 and V is TRBV5-1, with TRBD1 matching over 7 bases. J lost 3 bases, V lost 0 bases, and 6 bases had no gene match. Germline V lookup: CDR1 SGHRS, CDR2 YFSETQ. This CDR3 is built from 15 residues. CDR3 nucleotide sequence: TGCGCCAGCAGCTTGGCAGGGACAGAAGTCTACGAGCAGTACTTC. Protein product: CASSLAGTEVYEQYF. Full variable domain (remainder filled in from reference TRBV5-1 and TRBJ2-7): KAGVTQTPRYLIKTRGQQVTLSCSPISGHRSVSWYQQTPGQGLQFLFEYFSETQRNKGNFPGRFSGRQFSNSRSEMNVSTLELGDSALYLCASSLAGTEVYEQYFGPGTRLTVT.

The gene calls are TRBV4-1 and TRBJ1-5, with D hard to call. CDR1 is MGHRA, CDR2 YSYEKL, per germline. Trimming pared 4 bases from V and 1 base from J, leaving 8 bases between. This CDR3 contains 14 residues. The CDR3 loop reads CASSPEGSNQPQHF. In DNA, the CDR3 is TGCGCCAGCAGCCCCGAGGGCAGCAATCAGCCCCAGCATTTT.

The V call is TRBV10-1, the J call TRBJ2-7, with 8 bases aligning to TRBD2. The germline V gene encodes CDR1 WNHNN and CDR2 SYGVQD (reference sequence). Trimming took 4 bases from V and 2 from J; bases not matched to a gene: 4. This CDR3 region has 14 residues. In DNA form, the CDR3 reads TGCGCCAGCAGTGGAGCGGGGGAGACCTACGAGCAGTACTTC. This encodes CASSGAGETYEQYF.

The chain joins TRBV30 to TRBJ2-5; TRBD2 matches 7 bases. This CDR3 spans 13 amino acids. With V trimmed by 7 bases and J by 7 bases, 12 bases remained unmatched. From germline, CDR1 is GTSNPN and CDR2 SVGIG (reference sequence). The CDR3 bases are TGTGCCTCTCAAAGGGGAGGGCGGAGGACCCAGTACTTC. Residues: CASQRGGRRTQYF.

The chain recombines TRBV28 with TRBJ2-2, with D perhaps matching TRBD2 (6 bases). From germline, CDR1 is MDHEN and CDR2 SYDVKM. The V and J ends lost 8 bases and 1 base respectively, with 8 bases between them. CDR3 size: 13 residues. The DNA for the CDR3 is TGTGCCAGCGTGGGGGGGAACACCGGGGAGCTGTTTTTT. It translates to CASVGGNTGELFF.

The genes are TRBV5-4 and TRBJ1-2; 12 positions match TRBD1. The CDR3 extends over 16 amino acids. Per the germline V gene, CDR1 is SGHNT and CDR2 is YYREEE (reference sequence). The J segment lost 8 bases and the V segment lost 0 bases, leaving 8 bases of the junction unmatched. The CDR3: CASSLGERGQGAGYTF. The CDR3 DNA is TGTGCCAGCAGCTTGGGAGAAAGGGGACAGGGGGCCGGCTACACCTTC.

The chain has TRBV7-6 and TRBJ2-7, with TRBD1 matching over 11 bases. V shed 1 base, J shed 3 bases, and the junction held 2 bases outside the gene matches. Germline values: CDR1 SGHVS, CDR2 FNYEAQ. This CDR3 comprises 15 residues. The CDR3 loop reads CASSLEGTGGYEQYF. In DNA, the CDR3 is TGTGCCAGCAGCTTAGAGGGGACAGGGGGCTACGAGCAGTACTTC.

The chain employs TRBV4-2 and TRBJ1-3; 7 bases are a match to TRBD1. CDR1 LGHNA and CDR2 YNFKEQ come from the germline V gene. J lost 2 bases, V lost 3 bases, and 1 base had no gene match. CDR3 length: 14 residues. CDR3 amino acids: CASSHQGAGNTIYF. In DNA, the CDR3 is TGTGCCAGCAGCCACCAGGGGGCTGGAAACACCATATATTTT.

The gene calls are TRBV10-2 and TRBJ2-2; TRBD2 agrees at 8 bases. The CDR3 contains 15 residues. V lost 6 bases, J lost 3 bases, and 6 bases stayed unmatched. Germline-derived CDR1 and CDR2 are WSHSY and SAAADI. The CDR3 sequence is CASRSGSVYTGELFF. CDR3 nucleotide sequence: TGCGCCAGCAGAAGCGGGAGTGTATACACCGGGGAGCTGTTTTTT.

This chain uses TRBV7-6 with TRBJ2-1; no clear D gene. From germline, CDR1 is SGHVS and CDR2 FNYEAQ. V lost 3 bases and J 9 bases, leaving 12 bases between the germline ends. CDR3 length: 13 residues. The CDR3 region has the DNA TGTGCCAGCAGCTTGGGCGTTGAAGGTGAGCAGTTCTTC. Its protein is CASSLGVEGEQFF.

V gene TRBV4-1 combines with J gene TRBJ1-4, with D uncertain. The CDR3 has 14 amino acids. Germline V gene lookup returns CDR1 MGHRA and CDR2 YSYEKL. With 1 base removed from V and 3 bases from J, the gap between germline ends came to 6 bases. In DNA, the CDR3 is TGCGCCAGCAGCCAAGCAAGTTCTAATGAAAAACTGTTTTTT. Residues: CASSQASSNEKLFF.

The chain uses TRBV30 and TRBJ1-2; D is uncertain. Trimming removed 3 bases from V and 6 bases from J, with 11 bases in between. Germline V gene lookup returns CDR1 GTSNPN and CDR2 SVGIG (reference sequence). CDR3 length: 12 residues. CDR3 protein: CAWRVIYDGYTF. The CDR3 nucleotides read TGTGCCTGGAGGGTAATTTACGATGGCTACACCTTC.

Comment on this clone: One junction end disagrees with the germline gene, perhaps due to a read error. This sequence joins TRBV27 and TRBJ2-3; D may be TRBD2 (6 bases). CDR3 length: 13 residues. Germline values: CDR1 MNHEY, CDR2 SMNVEV (reference sequence). Here the CDR3 reads CATRLTSTDMQYF. For the CDR3, the DNA is TGTGCCACCCGCCTCACTAGCACAGATATGCAGTATTTT.

This chain uses TRBV10-3 with TRBJ2-7; D is unclear. With 3 bases removed from V and 7 bases from J, the gap between germline ends came to 7 bases. The CDR3 runs to 11 residues. Germline CDR1 is ENHRY and CDR2 is SYGVKD. The CDR3 DNA follows: TGTGCCATCAGTGACCAGAAGGAGCAGTACTTC. Amino acids: CAISDQKEQYF.

The chain couples TRBV19 to TRBJ1-1; no firm D call. Trimming took 5 bases from V and 1 from J, leaving 14 bases between them. In germline, CDR1 is LNHDA, CDR2 SQIVND (reference sequence). The CDR3 is 15 residues long. The CDR3 DNA follows: TGTGCCAGTAGTCATCAGGCGGTCCCGAACACTGAAGCTTTCTTT. Translating gives CASSHQAVPNTEAFF.

The genes are TRBV4-1 and TRBJ1-3; tentatively, D is TRBD1 (6 bases). CDR1 MGHRA and CDR2 YSYEKL come from the germline V gene. The CDR3 spans 16 residues. Trimming stripped 1 base from V and 7 bases from J, with 17 bases between. The CDR3 sequence is CASSQVERTDENTIYF. The CDR3 nucleotides are TGCGCCAGCAGCCAAGTCGAAAGGACAGACGAGAACACCATATATTTT.

Concerning this clone itself: One junction end disagrees with the germline gene, perhaps due to a read error. The same CDR3 is also encoded by other DNA sequences in this sample. The V gene is TRBV7-2, the J gene TRBJ2-1; 8 nucleotides align to TRBD2. Germline CDR1 reads SGHTA; CDR2 reads FQGNSA. This CDR3 has 14 residues. CDR3 bases: TGTGCCAGCAGCACTAGCGGAGGGGGGAATGAACAGTTCTTC. Its translation is CASSTSGGGNEQFF.

The V call is TRBV4-2, the J call TRBJ2-2; D is ambiguous. The CDR3 is 14 amino acids. Looked up from germline, CDR1 is LGHNA and CDR2 is YNFKEQ. V lost 0 bases, J lost 3 bases, and 5 bases lay in between. CDR3 amino acids: CASSQDPDTGELFF. The CDR3 DNA is TGTGCCAGCAGCCAAGATCCCGACACCGGGGAGCTGTTTTTT.

J is TRBJ2-1 and V is TRBV7-9, with D possibly TRBD1 on 7 matching bases. From germline, CDR1 is SEHNR and CDR2 FQNEAQ (reference sequence). Trimming shortened V by 4 bases and J by 8 bases, and 12 bases separated the two germline ends. CDR3 length: 13 residues. The CDR3 DNA sequence: TGTGCCAGCAGCTACCTCAGGGGGGATGAGCAGTTCTTC. Encoded protein: CASSYLRGDEQFF.

J is TRBJ2-1 and V is TRBV28; TRBD2 matches at 14 bases. In germline, CDR1 is MDHEN, CDR2 SYDVKM. The CDR3 is 19 residues long. J lost 0 bases, V lost 6 bases, and 10 bases had no gene match. The CDR3 is CASSVVGLAGGNSYNEQFF. For the CDR3, the DNA is TGTGCCAGCAGCGTTGTTGGACTAGCGGGGGGTAACTCCTACAATGAGCAGTTCTTC.

The chain links TRBV7-9 to TRBJ2-4; the D gene could be TRBD1 or TRBD2 (5 bases each). The germline CDR1 and CDR2 sequences are SEHNR and FQNEAQ (reference sequence). The CDR3 spans 15 residues. V was cut by 5 bases and J by 6 bases, with 17 bases left in between. The DNA of the CDR3 is TGTGCCAGCAGCCCCGCCGGGGCCGCCGGAAACATTCAGTACTTC. Translating gives CASSPAGAAGNIQYF.